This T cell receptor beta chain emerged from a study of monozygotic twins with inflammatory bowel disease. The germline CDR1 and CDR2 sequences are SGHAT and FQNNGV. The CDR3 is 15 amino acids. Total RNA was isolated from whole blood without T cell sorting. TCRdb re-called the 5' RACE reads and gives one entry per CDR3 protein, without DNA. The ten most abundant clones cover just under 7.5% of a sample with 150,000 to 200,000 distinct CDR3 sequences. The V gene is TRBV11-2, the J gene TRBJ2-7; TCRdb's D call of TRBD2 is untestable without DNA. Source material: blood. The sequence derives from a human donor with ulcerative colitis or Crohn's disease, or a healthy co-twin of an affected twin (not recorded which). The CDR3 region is CASSLHGTSGYEQYF.